The clone carrying this T cell receptor beta chain has only a few counts. The antigen remains undetermined. The data are from a study of response to subunit inactivated influenza vaccine. Findings and caveats of the study: After each seasonal influenza vaccination, few new T cells are recruited, the authors suggested.

TCRdb redid the calling of the RT-PCR reads with MiXCR, one entry per CDR3 protein. This table has around 790,000 distinct CDR3 sequences, 21% appearing once. This sample comprised PBMCs from blood, obtained 5 to 6 days after vaccination. The source is a man aged 50 or older who received an inactivated influenza vaccine.

The CDR3 nucleotides are TGTGCCAGTAAACACAGGGAAGGTGGCTACACCTTC. Translating gives CASKHREGGYTF. The rearrangement joins TRBV6-6 to TRBJ1-2; possibly TRBD1 for D (6 bases). The CDR3 is 12 amino acids. Germline V gene sequence: CDR1 MNHNY, CDR2 SVGAGI (reference sequence). The ends were cut back, 9 bases at V and 7 bases at J, with 15 bases in the middle.